Listed below are T cell receptor beta chains from one sample, sequenced in a study of tumor and adjacent non-tumor tissue in lung cancer. Via MiXCR, TCRdb re-called the multiplex PCR reads, giving one row per CDR3 protein. The sample lists some 84,000 distinct CDR3 sequences; 61% were seen once. Specimen: lung tumor tissue. These receptors all stem from a man between 65 and 85 years old with non-small cell lung cancer. Both conserved end residues are part of each CDR3. Each record gives: V gene, D gene, J gene, clone size, CDR3 DNA, CDR3 protein. The D gene is left open where the match is weak. Clone sizes are given selectively: once, few, many, or a class where the clone is expanded.

>TRBV7-9|-|TRBJ2-3|-
TGTGCCAGCAGCGGGGATATCACAGATACGCAGTATTTT
CASSGDITDTQYF
>TRBV19|TRBD1|TRBJ1-5|-
TGTGCCAGTAGTCCCCGGGACAGGGGAGGCAATCAGCCCCAGCATTTT
CASSPRDRGGNQPQHF
>TRBV6-1|-|TRBJ1-2|-
-
CARGVQGSSYGCTF
>TRBV6-5|-|TRBJ2-7|many
TGTGCCAGCAGCCGGGACGGGTACGAGCAGTACTTC
CASSRDGYEQYF
>TRBV12-3/TRBV12-4|-|TRBJ2-3|-
TGTGCCAGCAGTTTAGACAGCGACACAGATACGCAGTGTTTT
CASSLDSDTDTQCF
>TRBV5-1|TRBD2|TRBJ2-5|once
TGCGCCAGCAGCCTGGGAGGGGAGGGCCAAGGGACCCAGTACTTC
CASSLGGEGQGTQYF
>TRBV4-1|TRBD1|TRBJ1-5|many
TGCGCCAGCAGCCAAGATGGTTACGGGACAGGGGAACAGCCCCAGCATTTT
CASSQDGYGTGEQPQHF
>TRBV24-1|-|TRBJ1-2|many
TGTGCCACCAAGGACCGGGCCGGTGGCTACACCTTC
CATKDRAGGYTF
>TRBV28|TRBD1|TRBJ2-2|-
TGTCCCAGCAGTTGGGGACAGCCAACTGGGGAGCTGTTTTTT
CPSSWGQPTGELFF
>TRBV10-1|-|TRBJ2-7|-
TGCGCCAGCAGTAAGGACCCGAGCTCCTACGAGCAGTACTTC
CASSKDPSSYEQYF
>TRBV18|-|TRBJ1-1|-
TGTGCCAGCTCACCACCGAGCTCACCCCGAAAGTTGAACACTGAAGCTTTCTTT
CASSPPSSPRKLNTEAFF
>TRBV11-2|-|TRBJ1-2|-
TGTGCCGGCAGCCCTCGGGTGGGGTCCGACTACACCTTC
CAGSPRVGSDYTF
>TRBV5-6|-|TRBJ2-7|-
TGTACCAACAGCTTAAGCTACGAGCAGTACTTC
CTNSLSYEQYF
>TRBV6-2/TRBV6-3|-|TRBJ2-7|-
TGTGCCGACAGCTCCCCGCGCCTTACCTACGAGCAGTACTTC
CADSSPRLTYEQYF
>TRBV11-2|TRBD2|TRBJ2-2|-
TGTATCAGCAGCCCCACAGGGAAACTAGCGGGGACCGGGGAGCTGTTTTTT
CISSPTGKLAGTGELFF
>TRBV6-2/TRBV6-3|TRBD1|TRBJ2-7|-
TGTGCCAGCAGTTACTCGTGGGACAGAGCCTACTACGAGCAATACTTC
CASSYSWDRAYYEQYF
>TRBV11-1|-|TRBJ2-1|-
TGTGCCAGCAGCTTCGCGGGACAGATATCTAGCGGAGGGGCGCGTGAGCAGTTATTC
CASSFAGQISSGGAREQLF
>TRBV12-3/TRBV12-4|TRBD1|TRBJ2-1|-
TGTGCCAGCAGTTCCACAGGGGTGGGTGAGCAGTTCTTC
CASSSTGVGEQFF
>TRBV7-9|TRBD2|TRBJ2-3|few
TGTGCCAGCAGCACCTGGGCGGGAACACGGGGGGCAGATACGCAGTATTTT
CASSTWAGTRGADTQYF
>TRBV12-3/TRBV12-4|-|TRBJ2-7|-
TGTGCCAGCAGTCCCCGCCTCGTGGCCAGACCCTACGAGCAGTACTTC
CASSPRLVARPYEQYF
>TRBV11-2|-|TRBJ2-5|-
TGTGTCAGCAGCTGGCCGGCAGAGACACAGTACTTT
CVSSWPAETQYF
>TRBV5-1|-|TRBJ2-7|many
TGCGCCAGCAGCTTGGGCCACCGGGACACGACCTACGAGCAGTACTTC
CASSLGHRDTTYEQYF
>TRBV11-2|-|TRBJ2-6|-
TGTGCCAGTCGGACCTCCGGGGCCAGCGTCCTGACTTTC
CASRTSGASVLTF
>TRBV5-1|TRBD1|TRBJ2-7|many
TGCGCCAGCAGCCCGGGACAGGGGGCCTACGAGCAGTACTTC
CASSPGQGAYEQYF
>TRBV11-2|-|TRBJ2-2|-
TGTACCAGCAGCTTAGGCGGGTACACCGGGGAGCTGTGTTTT
CTSSLGGYTGELCF
>TRBV20-1|TRBD1|TRBJ2-1|many
TGCAGTGCTCCGGACAGGGGAGGCTACAATGAGCAGTTCTTC
CSAPDRGGYNEQFF
>TRBV6-5|TRBD2|TRBJ2-2|few
TGTGCCAACAGTTATTTGAGCGGGAGACGTACCGGGGAGCTGTTTTTT
CANSYLSGRRTGELFF
>TRBV5-4|-|TRBJ1-2|-
TGTGCCGGCAGCTTGGGGAACTATAACTATGGCTACACCTTC
CAGSLGNYNYGYTF
>TRBV11-2|-|TRBJ2-5|few
TGTGCCAGTAACAAAGCGGTGGGAGAGAGGACCCAGTACTTC
CASNKAVGERTQYF
>TRBV7-8|-|TRBJ2-3|-
TGTGCCAGCAGCCCCGCAGCGGTGGCTGGCCCAGATACGCAGTATTTT
CASSPAAVAGPDTQYF
>TRBV5-5|TRBD2|TRBJ2-5|-
TGTACCAACAGCGGTACCGCGGGGGCCCAGTACTTC
CTNSGTAGAQYF
>TRBV6-6|TRBD2|TRBJ2-7|-
TGTGTCAGCAGGGCCACTAGCGGCCGCTCCAACGAGCAGTACTTC
CVSRATSGRSNEQYF
>TRBV12-3/TRBV12-4|-|TRBJ1-2|medium-sized
TGTGCCAGCAGCCTCGACGCTATTACTCGGGGGGGCGGCTACACCTTC
CASSLDAITRGGGYTF
>TRBV11-1|-|TRBJ2-1|-
TGTGCCAGCAGATTCGCGGGACAGATTTCTGGCGGGCGGGCGCGTGAGCAGTTCTTC
CASRFAGQISGGRAREQFF
>TRBV10-3|-|TRBJ2-5|-
TGTGCCATCAGTGAAAGAAGGCAAGAGATCCAGTACTTC
CAISERRQEIQYF
>TRBV6-1|-|TRBJ2-2|once
TGTGCCAGCTACACCACAGAGGACACCTGGGAGCTGTTTTTT
CASYTTEDTWELFF
>TRBV5-1|-|TRBJ2-5|-
TGCGCCAGCAGCCATACTTCGGCCGGGGCCCTGGATGACCAGTATTTC
CASSHTSAGALDDQYF
>TRBV20-1|-|TRBJ1-5|-
TGCAGTGCTAGAGACGACGGGATTAGCAATCAGCCCCAGCATTTT
CSARDDGISNQPQHF
>TRBV12-3/TRBV12-4|-|TRBJ2-2|-
TGTGCGAGCGGTCCTCAGGGGGGGTACACCGGGGAGCTGTTTTTT
CASGPQGGYTGELFF
>TRBV11-2|-|TRBJ2-3|-
TGCGCCAGCAGCTTAATCATTCGGGCAGCAGATACGCAGTATTTT
CASSLIIRAADTQYF
>TRBV6-1|-|TRBJ1-2|many
TGTGCCAGCAGTGCGGGGGGGAACGGCTACACCTTC
CASSAGGNGYTF
>TRBV4-2|TRBD2|TRBJ2-7|few
TGTGCCAGCAGTCAAGTGTCTAGCGGATCCTACGAGCAGTATTTC
CASSQVSSGSYEQYF
>TRBV7-3|TRBD2|TRBJ2-7|-
TGTGCCAGCAGCTTATGGGCGGGAGACTCCTACGAGCAGTACTTC
CASSLWAGDSYEQYF
>TRBV4-2|-|TRBJ2-3|-
TGTGCCAGCAATCAAGATTGGGTCTACACAGATACGCAGTATTTT
CASNQDWVYTDTQYF
>TRBV6-6|TRBD1|TRBJ1-2|-
TGTGCCAGCGTAGGACAGGGGGCTAACCATGGCTACACCTTC
CASVGQGANHGYTF
>TRBV4-1|-|TRBJ2-5|many
TGCGCCAGCAGCCCCTCTATGGGGGAGACCCAGTACTTC
CASSPSMGETQYF
>TRBV6-6|-|TRBJ2-7|-
TGTGTCAGCAGTTCCGGGACGGGGAACGAGCAGTACTTC
CVSSSGTGNEQYF
>TRBV12-3/TRBV12-4|-|TRBJ1-4|many
TGTGCCAGCAGTCCCCATGCAACTAATGAAAAACTGTTTTTT
CASSPHATNEKLFF
>TRBV12-3/TRBV12-4|-|TRBJ1-2|-
TGTGCTAGCAGTTTTGACCAGTCTACTCTAAGCACCTTC
CASSFDQSTLSTF
>TRBV6-5|-|TRBJ2-3|-
TGTGCCAGTAATTACTCAGGGCTAGCACAGTATTTT
CASNYSGLAQYF
>TRBV29-1|-|TRBJ2-3|-
TGCAGCAATGTTTCGATGGCGGATACGCAGTATTTT
CSNVSMADTQYF
>TRBV28|-|TRBJ2-1|-
TGTCTCAGCAGTTTTATGGGGGATGAGCAGTTCTTC
CLSSFMGDEQFF
>TRBV7-9|-|TRBJ1-4|-
TGTGCCAGCAACTTAGCGGCTCGGACCCGCGGGGAAGAAAAACTGTTCTTT
CASNLAARTRGEEKLFF
>TRBV29-1|-|TRBJ1-1|-
TGCGGCGTTGTCGGGAGAGCGAACACTGAAGCTTTCTTT
CGVVGRANTEAFF
>TRBV5-1|-|TRBJ2-7|-
TGCGCCAGCAGCTTGGCTATTTCGTCGAAGGGCTACGAGCAGTATTTC
CASSLAISSKGYEQYF